Following are 30 T cell receptor beta chains from one sample sequenced in a study of shared clonotypes between healthy human individuals (dated by TCRdb to 2018 to 2020). Receptor amplification or capture employed the immunoSEQ multiplex PCR assay. Drawn from immuneACCESS, this table holds only the in-frame rearrangements with V and J called that TCRdb kept. Clones are partly lost; checked studies trace under half to an unresolved V gene and leave the rest unexplained. The sample table contains about 640,000 clones; only one count was recorded for more than 70% of them. Jointly, the top ten make up 1.8% of the sample. The source material was memory CD4+ T cells sorted from blood. What the cell subset or site label conveys for this sample: CD45RA-negative fraction. The receptors were sampled from a woman younger than 45 in good health.

This clone was observed at least ten times. The CDR3 sequence is CASSRDSSYNEQFF. The CDR3 DNA reads TGTGCCAGCAGCCGGGACAGCTCCTACAATGAGCAGTTCTTC. The rearrangement links TRBV7-9 to TRBJ2-1; the match to TRBD1 covers 7 bases. The CDR3 has 14 residues. After removal of 5 bases from V and 0 bases from J, the junction contained 1 base not matched to a gene. Per germline, CDR1 SEHNR and CDR2 FQNEAQ (reference sequence).

A remark on this clone: A read error may explain this, as a much larger clone is one base away. V is TRBV2 and J is TRBJ1-5, with D uncertain. Germline-derived CDR1 and CDR2 are SNHLY and FYNNEI. CDR3 length equals 15 residues. V lost 7 bases to trimming and J lost 4 bases, with 17 bases between them. DNA of the CDR3: TGTGCCAGCAATGCGCTGGTCGCGGAAAATCAGCCCCAGCATTTT. Translation: CASNALVAENQPQHF.

V usage is TRBV5-1 and J usage is TRBJ1-1; D call uncertain. V was trimmed by 1 base and J by 7 bases, leaving 11 bases between them. The germline V gene encodes CDR1 SGHRS and CDR2 YFSETQ. The CDR3 sequence is 13 residues long. The CDR3 spells CASSLYLGYEAFF. The DNA of the CDR3 is TGCGCCAGCAGCTTGTATCTCGGGTATGAAGCTTTCTTT.

This clone was seen once. The sample holds other DNA sequences that translate to the same CDR3. The V and J genes are TRBV28 and TRBJ2-6; D is uncertain. The CDR3 spans 15 residues. Germline V gives CDR1 MDHEN, CDR2 SYDVKM. V shed 2 bases and J shed 0 bases, with 5 bases lying between them. The chain's CDR3 is CASSLGFSGANVLTF. The DNA for the CDR3 is TGTGCCAGCAGTTTAGGCTTCTCTGGGGCCAACGTCCTGACTTTC.

In its sample, this clone was seen a few times. The chain is built from TRBV11-2 and TRBJ2-5, with D possibly matching TRBD2 (5 bases). The DNA matches TRBJ2-7 better at its end, which makes the J call doubtful. Per the germline V gene, CDR1 is SGHAT and CDR2 is FQNNGV. There are 13 residues in the CDR3. The CDR3 nucleotides read TGTGCCAGCAGCCGGGGATCGAACTACGAGCAGTACTTC. It translates to CASSRGSNYEQYF.

This clone was detected many times. The sample has other DNA sequences that encode this CDR3 too. This chain connects TRBV5-1 to TRBJ2-1; D is ambiguous. The CDR3 covers 13 residues. V shed 0 bases and J shed 4 bases, with 5 bases lying between them. The V gene's germline CDR1 is SGHRS and CDR2 YFSETQ. For the CDR3, the DNA is TGCGCCAGCAGCTTGGGACAATACAATGAGCAGTTCTTC. Its protein product is CASSLGQYNEQFF.

The CDR3 region has the DNA TGTGCCAGCAGCAGATTAGCGGGAGGGGCCGGGGAGACCCAGTACTTC. Protein sequence: CASSRLAGGAGETQYF. The chain joins TRBV11-2 to TRBJ2-5; 11 bases align to TRBD2. This CDR3 has 16 amino acids. The V and J ends lost 5 bases and 5 bases, in that order; junction bases with no gene match: 10. Germline assignment: CDR1 SGHAT and CDR2 FQNNGV.

The chain carries TRBV28 and TRBJ1-1; weak D call: TRBD1 (6 bases). The CDR3 runs to 14 residues. Trimming left V 2 bases short and J 3 bases short, with 10 bases between. Germline values: CDR1 MDHEN, CDR2 SYDVKM. In DNA form, the CDR3 reads TGTGCCAGCAGTTTAGGGACAAGATACACTGAAGCTTTCTTT. This encodes CASSLGTRYTEAFF.

The CDR3 nucleotides are TGTGCCATCAGTGAATTACAGGGGTTTGACGAGCAGTACTTC. Translating it yields CAISELQGFDEQYF. V usage is TRBV10-3 and J usage is TRBJ2-7; TRBD1 matches 7 bases. The trim removed 3 bases at V and 5 bases at J, leaving 7 bases unmatched. CDR1 and CDR2 from the germline V gene are ENHRY and SYGVKD. The CDR3 spans 14 residues.

The chain employs TRBV5-1 and TRBJ2-7; tentatively, D is TRBD1 (6 bases). Trimming took 3 bases from V and 7 from J, leaving 14 bases between them. The CDR3 sequence is 13 residues long. Germline lookup yields CDR1 SGHRS and CDR2 YFSETQ. For the CDR3, the DNA is TGCGCCAGCAGCTCACAGGGAGTGTGGGAGCAGTACTTC. Translated: CASSSQGVWEQYF.

V gene TRBV5-1 combines with J gene TRBJ1-4, with 10 bases identical to TRBD1. Per germline, CDR1 SGHRS and CDR2 YFSETQ. The J segment lost 6 bases and the V segment lost 3 bases, leaving 2 bases of the junction unmatched. The CDR3 has 14 residues. For the CDR3, the DNA is TGCGCCAGCAGCTCGACAGGGGGCGATGAAAAACTGTTTTTT. It codes for CASSSTGGDEKLFF.

This chain links TRBV25-1 with TRBJ2-7; 8 bases agree with TRBD2. V was clipped by 6 bases and J by 5 bases; unmatched bases: 12. This CDR3 comprises 15 residues. Germline V CDR1 and CDR2: MGHDK, SYGVNS. As DNA, the CDR3 is TGTGCCAGCAGGGCGAGCGGGAGCCCCACCCACGAGCAGTACTTC. Translating it yields CASRASGSPTHEQYF.

A word on this clone: The sample contains more than one DNA sequence encoding this CDR3. This chain joins TRBV19 and TRBJ2-7, with 7 bases identical to TRBD1. Germline CDR1 and CDR2: LNHDA and SQIVND (reference sequence). After removal of 5 bases from V and 0 bases from J, the junction contained 4 bases not matched to a gene. The CDR3 has 14 amino acids. The CDR3 protein is CASSPRDSSYEQYF. The CDR3 DNA reads TGTGCCAGTAGTCCGAGGGACAGCTCCTACGAGCAGTACTTC.

This CDR3 is CASKLSTGGRTEAFF. As DNA, the CDR3 is TGTGCCAGTAAGCTCTCAACAGGGGGAAGGACTGAAGCTTTCTTT. The chain recombines TRBV19 with TRBJ1-1; the match to TRBD1 covers 8 bases. The CDR3 loop spans 15 amino acids. Germline CDR1 LNHDA, CDR2 SQIVND (reference sequence). After removal of 7 bases from V and 5 bases from J, the junction contained 12 bases not matched to a gene. Full variable domain (missing parts from reference TRBV19 and TRBJ1-1): DGGITQSPKYLFRKEGQNVTLSCEQNLNHDAMYWYRQDPGQGLRLIYYSQIVNDFQKGDIAEGYSVSREKKESFPLTVTSAQKNPTAFYLCASKLSTGGRTEAFFGQGTRLTVV.

V is TRBV5-4 and J is TRBJ2-5; 13 bases are a match to TRBD2. Losses at the gene ends were 4 bases for V and 2 bases for J; bases not matched to a gene: 8. The CDR3 extends over 17 amino acids. Germline V gene data show CDR1 as SGHNT and CDR2 as YYREEE (reference sequence). In DNA form, the CDR3 reads TGTGCCAGCAGCAGAAAGGGGACTAGCGGGGCACAAGAGACCCAGTACTTC. Translated: CASSRKGTSGAQETQYF.

This clone was seen only once. This chain links TRBV30 with TRBJ1-4, with D tentatively TRBD1 (5 bases). From germline, CDR1 is GTSNPN and CDR2 SVGIG (reference sequence). Trimming removed 3 bases at V and 5 bases at J, with 7 bases between. The CDR3 covers 12 residues. For the CDR3, the DNA is TGTGCCTGGAGCAGGGTGAATGAAAAACTGTTTTTT. This gives the protein CAWSRVNEKLFF.

This chain uses TRBV27 with TRBJ2-5; 10 nucleotides line up with TRBD1. J gave up 4 bases and V 3 bases, and 14 bases lay outside the gene matches. Per the germline V gene, CDR1 is MNHEY and CDR2 is SMNVEV (reference sequence). The length of the CDR3 is 18 residues. The CDR3 reads CASSFKIPTGGRGETQYF. CDR3 DNA sequence: TGTGCCAGCAGTTTCAAAATTCCGACAGGGGGCCGGGGAGAGACCCAGTACTTC.

This clone has just one count. This chain joins TRBV6-5 and TRBJ2-1; D is possibly TRBD2 (6 bases). CDR1 and CDR2 from the germline V gene are MNHEY and SVGAGI. Between the trimmed V and J ends, which lost 4 bases and 0 bases, there was a span of 13 bases. The CDR3 covers 16 residues. In DNA form, the CDR3 reads TGTGCCAGCAGTTTACTAGCTGCGAGCTCCTACAATGAGCAGTTCTTC. It translates to CASSLLAASSYNEQFF.

This sequence joins TRBV18 and TRBJ2-7; unclear D gene. The CDR3 is made up of 12 amino acids. In germline, CDR1 is KGHSH, CDR2 LQKENI. V was shortened by 2 bases and J by 6 bases, with 8 bases between the two germline ends. DNA of the CDR3: TGTGCCAGCTCACCAAGCGTTGGCGAGCAGTACTTC. This codes for CASSPSVGEQYF.

The chain recombines TRBV21-1 with TRBJ1-5; the DNA was not used to check the table's D call, TRBD1. TRBV21-1 is listed as a pseudogene. This CDR3 is 19 amino acids long. As DNA, the CDR3 is TGTGCCAGCAGCAAAGCTAAGTCGGGGACAGGGATTAGCAATCAGCCCCAGCATTTT. This encodes CASSKAKSGTGISNQPQHF.

This chain connects TRBV29-1 to TRBJ1-1, with a weak D call TRBD1 (6 bases). The germline V gene has CDR1 SQVTM and CDR2 ANQGSEA. The CDR3 consists of 14 residues. Trimming shortened V by 7 bases and J by 5 bases, and 20 bases separated the two germline ends. CDR3 coding DNA: TGCAGCGGCACCCTTAACAGGGCTGGGACTGAAGCTTTCTTT. Translated: CSGTLNRAGTEAFF.

In regard to this clone: A read error likely explains this, since a far larger clone differs by one base. The genes are TRBV27 and TRBJ2-7; perhaps TRBD2 as D (5 bases). This CDR3 contains 11 residues. Germline CDR1 and CDR2: MNHEY and SMNVEV (reference sequence). Trimming cost V 5 bases and J 3 bases, with 5 bases left between them. CDR3 DNA sequence: TGTGCCAGCAGTGACTACTACGAGCAGTACTTC. This gives the protein CASSDYYEQYF.

The gene calls are TRBV28 and TRBJ1-5, with 9 bases that match TRBD1. Germline CDR1 is MDHEN and CDR2 is SYDVKM. Trimming at V came to 6 bases and at J to 1 base, leaving 1 base not matched to a gene. The CDR3 consists of 14 residues. CDR3 loop: CASRQGASNQPQHF. Written as DNA, the CDR3 is TGTGCCAGCAGACAGGGGGCCAGCAATCAGCCCCAGCATTTT.

This sequence joins TRBV5-1 and TRBJ2-2; tentative D call: TRBD1 (5 bases). The CDR3 is made up of 15 amino acids. Trimming removed 4 bases from V and 5 bases from J, with 15 bases in between. CDR1 and CDR2 (germline): SGHRS, YFSETQ. CDR3: CASSRLGHPTGELFF. For the CDR3, the DNA is TGCGCCAGCAGCCGCCTAGGACACCCTACCGGGGAGCTGTTTTTT. The full variable domain, rest sourced from reference TRBV5-1 and TRBJ2-2, is KAGVTQTPRYLIKTRGQQVTLSCSPISGHRSVSWYQQTPGQGLQFLFEYFSETQRNKGNFPGRFSGRQFSNSRSEMNVSTLELGDSALYLCASSRLGHPTGELFFGEGSRLTVL.

This chain links TRBV19 with TRBJ1-5, with D perhaps matching TRBD1 (6 bases). CDR3 length: 15 amino acids. Germline CDR1 and CDR2: LNHDA and SQIVND (reference sequence). Trimming removed 4 bases at V and 0 bases at J, with 10 bases between. The CDR3 loop reads CASSTTGHSNQPQHF. In nucleotides, the CDR3 is TGTGCCAGTAGTACGACAGGTCATAGCAATCAGCCCCAGCATTTT. The full variable domain, completed using reference TRBV19 and TRBJ1-5, is DGGITQSPKYLFRKEGQNVTLSCEQNLNHDAMYWYRQDPGQGLRLIYYSQIVNDFQKGDIAEGYSVSREKKESFPLTVTSAQKNPTAFYLCASSTTGHSNQPQHFGDGTRLSIL.

Regarding this clone: Possible read error: a much larger clone is one base away. The chain joins TRBV5-6 to TRBJ2-7; 11 bases are shared with TRBD1. Per the germline V gene, CDR1 is SGHDT and CDR2 is YYEEEE. This CDR3 contains 13 residues. After removal of 4 bases from V and 5 bases from J, the junction contained 2 bases not matched to a gene. In nucleotides, the CDR3 is TGTGCCAGCAGCACGGGACAGGGGGACGAGCAGTACTTC. It translates to CASSTGQGDEQYF.

Only a few counts were recorded for this clone. The J gene is TRBJ1-3, the V gene TRBV7-9; D is uncertain. From germline, CDR1 is SEHNR and CDR2 FQNEAQ (reference sequence). This CDR3 comprises 13 residues. V lost 7 bases and J 0 bases, leaving 7 bases between the germline ends. The CDR3 region is CASISRSGNTIYF. The CDR3 DNA sequence: TGTGCCAGCATAAGCCGCTCTGGAAACACCATATATTTT.

The chain is built from TRBV6-1 and TRBJ2-3; D ambiguous. The ends were cut back, 2 bases at V and 4 bases at J, with 10 bases in the middle. The CDR3 extends over 14 amino acids. In germline, CDR1 is MNHNS, CDR2 SASEGT. Written as DNA, the CDR3 is TGTGCCAGCAGTGAATGGTCAGCCGCAGATACGCAGTATTTT. This translates into CASSEWSAADTQYF.

This chain joins TRBV27 and TRBJ2-2; unclear D gene. CDR1 and CDR2 from the germline V gene are MNHEY and SMNVEV (reference sequence). This CDR3 spans 14 amino acids. V dropped 4 bases and J dropped 2 bases, with 8 bases sitting between them. Here the CDR3 DNA reads TGTGCCAGCAGTTCAGAGTATAACACCGGGGAGCTGTTTTTT. Translation: CASSSEYNTGELFF.

This clone was observed a handful of times. This same CDR3 is encoded by further DNA sequences in the sample. This chain links TRBV19 with TRBJ1-5; the match to TRBD1 covers 7 bases. Trimming at V came to 9 bases and at J to 2 bases, leaving 4 bases not matched to a gene. Germline CDR1 and CDR2: LNHDA and SQIVND (reference sequence). The CDR3 spans 13 residues. This CDR3 reads CASLGQGNQPQHF. In DNA form, the CDR3 reads TGTGCCAGCCTCGGACAGGGCAATCAGCCCCAGCATTTT.